The 28 T cell receptor beta chains given below trace back to one sample, sequenced in a study of Graves' ophthalmopathy and Graves' hyperthyroidism (dated by TCRdb to the late 2010s). The sample was run on an Illumina HiSeq 2000. TCR beta CDR3 regions were amplified from RNA transcripts for repertoire sequencing. The first round of RT-PCR was done with HTBI primers and the Qiagen OneStep RT-PCR kit, and was followed by a second round of multiplex PCR, then size selection and purification. TCRdb trimmed public reads at Q25 via fastp, called clones via MiXCR and kept in-frame beta chains. Each CDR3 protein appears once, grouped with its most common genes and DNA. For this sample there are around 1.1 million distinct CDR3 sequences; 35% to 40% appear just once. The top ten clonotypes cover approximately 10% of the sample. The sequenced material came from peripheral blood or thyroid tissue (not recorded which). The source is an adult man with Graves' hyperthyroidism.

This clonotype has ten or more counts. V and J are TRBV2 and TRBJ1-1; possibly TRBD1 for D (6 bases). Germline V lookup: CDR1 SNHLY, CDR2 FYNNEI. The CDR3 sequence is 13 residues long. The V end was cut by 1 base, the J end by 8 bases, with 11 bases between. In DNA form, the CDR3 reads TGTGCCAGCAGTGAAGGGACAGTGTACGAAGCTTTCTTT. Amino acids: CASSEGTVYEAFF.

The rearrangement uses TRBV19 and TRBJ2-3; D not certain. The CDR3 has 14 residues. Germline loops: CDR1 LNHDA, CDR2 SQIVND (reference sequence). Trimming took 6 bases from V and 5 from J, leaving 15 bases between them. DNA for the CDR3: TGTGCCAGTAGGCACGGACGGGTGGAAGATACGCAGTATTTT. It is translated as CASRHGRVEDTQYF.

This clonotype was seen repeatedly, ten times or more. The genes are TRBV10-3 and TRBJ1-5; tentative D call: TRBD1 (6 bases). This CDR3 contains 15 residues. In germline, CDR1 is ENHRY, CDR2 SYGVKD. Trimming stripped 6 bases from V and 2 bases from J, with 14 bases between. CDR3 sequence (DNA): TGTGCCATCAGCTCCGATCGGACAGGCAATCAGCCCCAGCATTTT. It specifies CAISSDRTGNQPQHF.

Note on this clonotype: This may come from a read error, since a much larger clone is one base off. The chain is built from TRBV20-1 and TRBJ1-3, with D unclear. The CDR3 runs to 15 residues. The germline V gene has CDR1 DFQATT and CDR2 SNEGSKA (reference sequence). V gave up 3 bases and J gave up 0 bases, with 12 bases separating them. In DNA form, the CDR3 reads TGCAGTGCTAGGTCGGGGTCGAACTCTGGAAACACCATATATTTT. It yields the protein CSARSGSNSGNTIYF.

V usage is TRBV25-1 and J usage is TRBJ1-1; perhaps TRBD1 as D (5 bases). Germline-derived CDR1 and CDR2 are MGHDK and SYGVNS. The CDR3 has 13 residues. The CDR3 DNA is TGTGCTAGAGGCCTCAGGGTTGGGACTGAAGCTTTCTTT. The encoded protein is CARGLRVGTEAFF.

For this clonotype: Given a much more abundant clone one base away, this may be a read error. The chain joins TRBV28 to TRBJ2-5; weak D call: TRBD1 (5 bases). The CDR3 sequence is 13 residues long. CDR1 is MDHEN and CDR2 is SYDVKM in the germline V gene. V shed 5 bases and J shed 7 bases, with 14 bases lying between them. The CDR3 protein is CASSARVFGTQYF. Written as DNA, the CDR3 is TGTGCCAGCAGTGCCAGGGTATTTGGGACCCAGTACTTC.

This clonotype has a count of ten or more. The rearrangement uses TRBV24-1 and TRBJ1-1; 9 bases map to TRBD1. J was trimmed by 4 bases and V by 1 base; bases with no gene match: 18. The germline CDR1 and CDR2 sequences are KGHDR and SFDVKD. The CDR3 is made up of 20 amino acids. For the CDR3, the DNA is TGTGCCACCAGTGATTTAAGGGACAGGGATTTTGGGGTATGGGTCACTGAAGCTTTCTTT. Protein: CATSDLRDRDFGVWVTEAFF.

This clonotype was detected ten times or more. The V gene is TRBV20-1, the J gene TRBJ1-2; D is uncertain. Between the trimmed V and J ends, which lost 1 base and 3 bases, there was a span of 15 bases. The CDR3 is 15 amino acids. The germline gives CDR1 DFQATT, CDR2 SNEGSKA (reference sequence). Here the CDR3 reads CSARGTVGSDYGYTF. CDR3 in DNA: TGCAGTGCTAGAGGGACCGTGGGGTCCGACTATGGCTACACCTTC.

The rearrangement uses TRBV24-1 and TRBJ2-2; 7 nucleotides agree with TRBD1. The CDR3 contains 16 residues. Germline V CDR1 and CDR2: KGHDR, SFDVKD. The junction had 2 bases not matched to a gene; V was cut back by 2 bases and J by 0 bases. The DNA for the CDR3 is TGTGCCACCAGTGATTCCGGACAGGCGAACACCGGGGAGCTGTTTTTT. Translation: CATSDSGQANTGELFF.

The chain carries TRBV20-1 and TRBJ1-6, with no clear D. The CDR3 has 8 amino acids. The germline gives CDR1 DFQATT, CDR2 SNEGSKA (reference sequence). V was cut by 5 bases and J by 12 bases, with 2 bases left in between. CDR3 sequence reads: CSARPLHF. The CDR3 coding sequence is TGCAGTGCTCGACCCCTCCACTTT.

This clonotype was observed a single time. CDR3 protein: CSVEVERDQDLYGYTF. The CDR3 DNA follows: TGCAGCGTTGAAGTTGAGAGGGATCAGGACCTCTATGGCTACACCTTC. The rearrangement links TRBV29-1 to TRBJ1-2; D gene unclear. CDR3 size: 16 residues. Germline V CDR1 and CDR2: SQVTM, ANQGSEA. Trimming took 1 base from V and 4 from J, leaving 19 bases between them.

The genes are TRBV7-3 and TRBJ2-7, with 14 bases that match TRBD2. The trim removed 4 bases at V and 6 bases at J, leaving 5 bases unmatched. This CDR3 comprises 15 residues. Germline CDR1 reads SGHTA; CDR2 reads FQGTGA. CDR3 coding DNA: TGTGCCAGCAGCTCAACCGGGACTAGCGGGAGCGAGCAGTACTTC. Protein: CASSSTGTSGSEQYF. The full variable domain, in which reference TRBV7-3 and TRBJ2-7 provide the parts outside the CDR3, is GAGVSQTPSNKVTEKGKYVELRCDPISGHTALYWYRQSLGQGPEFLIYFQGTGAADDSGLPNDRFFAVRPEGSVSTLKIQRTERGDSAVYLCASSSTGTSGSEQYFGPGTRLTVT.

This clonotype was seen repeatedly, ten times or more. V and J are TRBV7-2 and TRBJ1-1, with D hard to call. V dropped 6 bases and J dropped 4 bases, with 12 bases sitting between them. CDR3 length: 13 residues. The germline CDR1 and CDR2 sequences are SGHTA and FQGNSA. In nucleotides, the CDR3 is TGTGCCAGCAGTCTTACGGCTGGCACTGAAGCTTTCTTT. Its protein product is CASSLTAGTEAFF. Full variable domain (remainder filled in from reference TRBV7-2 and TRBJ1-1): GAGVSQSPSNKVTEKGKDVELRCDPISGHTALYWYRQSLGQGLEFLIYFQGNSAPDKSGLPSDRFSAERTGGSVSTLTIQRTQQEDSAVYLCASSLTAGTEAFFGQGTRLTVV.

This clonotype appeared a few times. The chain couples TRBV11-2 to TRBJ1-1; TRBD1 agrees at 8 bases. The V segment lost 4 bases and the J segment 6 bases; nucleotides outside the gene matches: 10. CDR3 length equals 15 residues. Germline CDR1 is SGHAT and CDR2 is FQNNGV. CDR3 DNA sequence: TGTGCCAGCAGCTCAATCGAATCACAGGGGGCTGAAGCTTTCTTT. Protein: CASSSIESQGAEAFF.

This chain joins TRBV2 and TRBJ1-5, with D possibly being TRBD1 (6 bases). V gave up 4 bases and J gave up 6 bases, with 16 bases separating them. The CDR3 runs 15 residues. Germline V CDR1 and CDR2: SNHLY, FYNNEI. The CDR3 DNA sequence: TGTGCCAGCAGTGGTTCAGGGGCGCTTCCTCAGCCCCAGCATTTT. As protein: CASSGSGALPQPQHF.

This clonotype was observed once. This rearrangement joins TRBV20-1 to TRBJ2-2, with 8 bases fitting TRBD1. Germline-derived CDR1 and CDR2 are DFQATT and SNEGSKA (reference sequence). V gave up 5 bases and J gave up 4 bases; unmatched junction bases: 6. The CDR3 extends over 14 amino acids. The CDR3 loop is CSAYRGIGTGELFF. CDR3 coding DNA: TGCAGTGCTTACAGGGGGATCGGCACCGGGGAGCTGTTTTTT.

The chain links TRBV7-2 to TRBJ2-5, with 7 bases fitting TRBD2. This CDR3 comprises 16 residues. The ends lost 0 bases at V and 2 bases at J; junction bases unmatched: 6. In germline, CDR1 is SGHTA, CDR2 FQGNSA. CDR3 in amino acids: CASSLASPGGQETQYF. For the CDR3, the DNA is TGTGCCAGCAGCTTAGCCAGCCCCGGGGGGCAAGAGACCCAGTACTTC. Based on the CDR3 plus reference TRBV7-2 and TRBJ2-5, the full variable domain is GAGVSQSPSNKVTEKGKDVELRCDPISGHTALYWYRQSLGQGLEFLIYFQGNSAPDKSGLPSDRFSAERTGGSVSTLTIQRTQQEDSAVYLCASSLASPGGQETQYFGPGTRLLVL.

This CDR3 is CASSFRHSPAYEQYF. The DNA for the CDR3 is TGTGCCAGCAGCTTCCGACACAGCCCTGCCTACGAGCAGTACTTC. The gene calls are TRBV13 and TRBJ2-7; D gene unclear. V was clipped by 3 bases and J by 2 bases, with 14 bases between them. CDR1 is PRHDT, CDR2 FYEKMQ, per germline (reference sequence). CDR3 length: 15 amino acids.

The rearrangement links TRBV18 to TRBJ2-5; D is perhaps TRBD2 (5 bases). V was cut by 0 bases and J by 2 bases, with 13 bases left in between. The CDR3 is made up of 16 amino acids. CDR1 is KGHSH and CDR2 is LQKENI in the germline V gene. This chain's CDR3 is CASSPPGRGGQETQYF. The CDR3 region has the DNA TGTGCCAGCTCACCACCGGGCCGGGGTGGACAAGAGACCCAGTACTTC.

This clonotype appeared a single time. At one of its ends the junction is not consistent with the germline gene, which may arise from a read error. The CDR3 reads CAISDGQGYEQYF. In nucleotides, the CDR3 is TGCGCCATCAGTGACGGACAGGGCTACGAGCAGTACTTC. The chain couples TRBV10-2 to TRBJ2-7, with 8 bases aligning to TRBD1. The CDR3 loop spans 13 amino acids. Germline CDR1 reads WSHSY; CDR2 reads SAAADI.

The genes are TRBV6-4 and TRBJ2-2, with TRBD2 matching 7 bases. The CDR3 covers 16 residues. Germline assignment: CDR1 MRHNA and CDR2 SNTAGT. V was clipped by 1 base and J by 6 bases; unmatched bases: 8. The CDR3 sequence: CASSDLGGRFPGELFF. The CDR3 coding sequence is TGTGCCAGCAGTGACTTGGGCGGGAGATTCCCCGGGGAGCTGTTTTTT.

This clonotype was counted only a few times. The rearrangement joins TRBV29-1 to TRBJ2-3; D is ambiguous. Trimming shortened V by 4 bases and J by 2 bases, and 10 bases separated the two germline ends. The CDR3 runs 13 residues. Germline assignment: CDR1 SQVTM and CDR2 ANQGSEA. CDR3 in amino acids: CSVGGRFTDTQYF. CDR3 in DNA: TGCAGCGTTGGTGGCAGGTTCACAGATACGCAGTATTTT.

This clonotype was counted many times. This chain links TRBV11-2 with TRBJ1-1, with 8 bases matching TRBD1. The V gene's germline CDR1 is SGHAT and CDR2 FQNNGV. There are 15 residues in the CDR3. J gave up 3 bases and V 5 bases, and 8 bases lay outside the gene matches. The CDR3 reads CASSPRQGTHTEAFF. The CDR3 region has the DNA TGTGCCAGCAGCCCGAGACAGGGGACGCACACTGAAGCTTTCTTT.

V and J are TRBV7-9 and TRBJ2-7; D possibly corresponds to TRBD2 (6 bases). Trimming stripped 1 base from V and 3 bases from J, with 13 bases between. The CDR3 totals 15 residues. Germline V gene lookup returns CDR1 SEHNR and CDR2 FQNEAQ (reference sequence). The CDR3 sequence is CASSLGRETGYEQYF. For the CDR3, the DNA is TGTGCCAGCAGCTTAGGCCGGGAGACGGGCTACGAGCAGTACTTC.

This sequence joins TRBV9 and TRBJ2-3, with TRBD2 as a possible D gene (5 bases). This CDR3 has 16 amino acids. The germline gives CDR1 SGDLS, CDR2 YYNGEE. Trimming left V 4 bases short and J 2 bases short, with 17 bases between. The CDR3 sequence is CASSFMDFPITDTQYF. In DNA, the CDR3 is TGTGCCAGCAGCTTTATGGACTTTCCTATCACAGATACGCAGTATTTT.

This clonotype turned up a few times. The CDR3 nucleotides are TGTGCCAGCAGCGAGGGACAAAACTACGAGCAGTACTTC. It encodes CASSEGQNYEQYF. The V call is TRBV9, the J call TRBJ2-7, with D possibly matching TRBD1 (6 bases). Trimming removed 3 bases from V and 3 bases from J, with 10 bases in between. CDR1 is SGDLS, CDR2 YYNGEE, per germline. The CDR3 has 13 amino acids.

This rearrangement joins TRBV18 to TRBJ1-1, with 9 positions matching TRBD1. Germline values: CDR1 KGHSH, CDR2 LQKENI. Losses at the gene ends were 2 bases for V and 5 bases for J; bases not matched to a gene: 9. CDR3 length equals 16 residues. The CDR3: CASSPFRDRDNTEAFF. CDR3 nucleotides: TGTGCCAGCTCACCATTCCGGGACAGGGATAATACTGAAGCTTTCTTT.

The chain is built from TRBV4-3 and TRBJ1-1; a possible D gene is TRBD1 (6 bases). Per germline, CDR1 LGHNA and CDR2 YSLEER. This CDR3 spans 12 amino acids. V dropped 2 bases and J dropped 8 bases, with 9 bases sitting between them. Here the CDR3 DNA reads TGCGCCAGCAGCCAAATGGGGGGCGAAGCTTTCTTT. Translating it yields CASSQMGGEAFF.